This TCR beta chain came from a study of cytotoxic CD8 clonotypes in ibrutinib-treated CLL. Study background: The study included eleven to twelve relapsed/refractory and 15 treatment-naive patients; fewer than 18 had IGHV unmutated disease. Response sampling took place at median 12 months of treatment, range 6 to 36.

V was clipped by 2 bases and J by 0 bases; unmatched bases: 12. The CDR3 covers 20 residues. Germline lookup yields CDR1 KGHSH and CDR2 LQKENI. This clone was counted a single time. Measured with immunoSEQ multiplex PCR; TCRdb has only the in-frame clones, and not every one. This table holds about 140,000 clones, about 76% found once. The V call is TRBV18, the J call TRBJ2-7; 14 nucleotides align to TRBD2. The TCR originated in a human donor with chronic lymphocytic leukemia. The material sequenced was PBMCs, taken after 24 months of ibrutinib treatment. The CDR3 coding sequence is TGTGCCAGCTCACCATACCCGGGACTAGCGGGAGCGCCCAACTCCTACGAGCAGTACTTC. Translated: CASSPYPGLAGAPNSYEQYF.